Below are 23 T cell receptor beta chains sequenced from a single sample in a study of shared clonotypes between healthy human individuals. Clones were read by immunoSEQ multiplex PCR, and TCRdb kept only the in-frame ones, dropping some. The sample has some 1 million clones, roughly 80% seen once. Sequenced sample: memory CD4+ T cells sorted from blood. Documented subset: CD45RA-negative fraction. Source of these receptors: a man aged 18 to 30 in good health.

V is TRBV5-6 and J is TRBJ2-1; D possibly corresponds to TRBD2 (6 bases). Trimming stripped 1 base from V and 9 bases from J, with 17 bases between. The CDR3 covers 15 residues. The V gene's germline CDR1 is SGHDT and CDR2 YYEEEE. The chain's CDR3 is CASSLSGVGEAEQFF. CDR3 coding DNA: TGTGCCAGCAGCTTGAGTGGCGTTGGGGAGGCTGAGCAGTTCTTC.

This clone was seen more than once but under ten times. The chain recombines TRBV14 with TRBJ1-6; D is uncertain. Trimming stripped 4 bases from V and 9 bases from J, with 16 bases between. In germline, CDR1 is SGHDN, CDR2 FVKESK. This CDR3 contains 15 residues. This CDR3 is CASSPQRDHGSPLHF. The CDR3 DNA is TGTGCCAGCAGCCCACAGAGGGATCATGGTTCACCCCTCCACTTT.

This clone occurred a few times. The chain carries TRBV10-3 and TRBJ1-2; no clear D. V lost 5 bases and J 5 bases, leaving 12 bases between the germline ends. The CDR3 loop spans 13 amino acids. Germline CDR1 reads ENHRY; CDR2 reads SYGVKD. In nucleotides, the CDR3 is TGTGCCATCAGTTTGGACGGTACATATGGCTACACCTTC. This gives the protein CAISLDGTYGYTF.

The rearrangement joins TRBV19 to TRBJ2-4; maybe TRBD2 (5 bases). CDR1 LNHDA and CDR2 SQIVND come from the germline V gene (reference sequence). The germline V and J ends were trimmed by 10 bases and 7 bases, with 17 bases remaining between them. The CDR3 extends over 13 amino acids. The CDR3 loop reads CAISEFMGNIQYF. In DNA form, the CDR3 reads TGTGCCATTAGCGAGTTTATGGGCAACATTCAGTACTTC.

This clone has a count of ten or more. The chain uses TRBV6-4 and TRBJ2-3; TRBD2 is a possible D gene (7 bases). The CDR3 is 14 residues long. Trimming stripped 2 bases from V and 4 bases from J, with 10 bases between. Germline-derived CDR1 and CDR2 are MRHNA and SNTAGT. The CDR3 region has the DNA TGTGCCAGCAGTGACGGGGGGGCCCCAGATACGCAGTATTTT. As protein: CASSDGGAPDTQYF.

The rearrangement uses TRBV19 and TRBJ2-2; 10 nucleotides match TRBD2. This CDR3 contains 16 residues. The V gene end was trimmed by 7 bases and the J gene end by 6 bases; junction bases not matched to a gene: 11. Germline values: CDR1 LNHDA, CDR2 SQIVND (reference sequence). CDR3 coding DNA: TGTGCCAGTACCCGGGCCCTAGCGGGAGTTGCCGGGGAGCTGTTTTTT. It specifies CASTRALAGVAGELFF. Full variable domain (rest looked up from reference TRBV19 and TRBJ2-2): DGGITQSPKYLFRKEGQNVTLSCEQNLNHDAMYWYRQDPGQGLRLIYYSQIVNDFQKGDIAEGYSVSREKKESFPLTVTSAQKNPTAFYLCASTRALAGVAGELFFGEGSRLTVL.

The chain recombines TRBV28 with TRBJ2-7, with 10 bases that match TRBD1. The CDR3 has 15 residues. Per the germline V gene, CDR1 is MDHEN and CDR2 is SYDVKM. Unmatched junction bases numbered 10, after V lost 5 bases and J lost 6 bases. The CDR3 coding sequence is TGTGCCAGCAGTGCCCGGACAGGGGGTAATCTCGAGCAGTACTTC. This gives the protein CASSARTGGNLEQYF. The complete variable domain, with remaining parts taken from reference TRBV28 and TRBJ2-7, reads DVKVTQSSRYLVKRTGEKVFLECVQDMDHENMFWYRQDPGLGLRLIYFSYDVKMKEKGDIPEGYSVSREKKERFSLILESASTNQTSMYLCASSARTGGNLEQYFGPGTRLTVT.

This chain links TRBV19 with TRBJ1-5; 8 nucleotides line up with TRBD1. The CDR3 has 13 residues. J lost 7 bases, V lost 5 bases, and 4 bases had no gene match. Looked up from germline, CDR1 is LNHDA and CDR2 is SQIVND (reference sequence). CDR3 sequence reads: CASSEDRAQPQHF. The CDR3 DNA reads TGTGCCAGTAGTGAGGACAGGGCCCAGCCCCAGCATTTT.

The chain has TRBV7-9 and TRBJ2-1; 15 bases map to TRBD2. V was pared by 5 bases and J by 7 bases, with 6 bases of the junction left unmatched. The CDR3 covers 16 residues. The germline V gene encodes CDR1 SEHNR and CDR2 FQNEAQ (reference sequence). The CDR3 nucleotides are TGTGCCAGCAGCCATCGGACTAGCGGGGGGGAAAATGAGCAGTTCTTC. Amino acid sequence: CASSHRTSGGENEQFF. Full variable domain (rest looked up from reference TRBV7-9 and TRBJ2-1): DTGVSQNPRHKITKRGQNVTFRCDPISEHNRLYWYRQTLGQGPEFLTYFQNEAQLEKSRLLSDRFSAERPKGSFSTLEIQRTEQGDSAMYLCASSHRTSGGENEQFFGPGTRLTVL.

The CDR3 spells CASSFRSNQPQHF. CDR3 DNA: TGTGCCAGCAGTTTCCGATCCAATCAGCCCCAGCATTTT. The chain recombines TRBV28 with TRBJ1-5; D not certain. The CDR3 runs 13 residues. Germline V CDR1 and CDR2: MDHEN, SYDVKM. V lost 3 bases and J lost 3, with 6 bases in between.

This chain links TRBV30 with TRBJ2-6; perhaps TRBD2 as D (6 bases). This CDR3 spans 16 amino acids. V was pared by 0 bases and J by 0 bases, with 9 bases between. The germline CDR1 and CDR2 sequences are GTSNPN and SVGIG (reference sequence). CDR3 loop: CAWSVGGNSGANVLTF. The CDR3 DNA reads TGTGCCTGGAGTGTGGGGGGAAACTCTGGGGCCAACGTCCTGACTTTC. Variable domain in full (rest from reference TRBV30 and TRBJ2-6): SQTIHQWPATLVQPVGSPLSLECTVEGTSNPNLYWYRQAAGRGLQLLFYSVGIGQISSEVPQNLSASRPQDRQFILSSKKLLLSDSGFYLCAWSVGGNSGANVLTFGAGSRLTVL.

A few counts support this clone. The rearrangement links TRBV5-7 to TRBJ1-1, with 11 bases aligning to TRBD1. TRBV5-7 is an ORF, with its function uncertain. V was clipped by 1 base and J by 0 bases; unmatched bases: 2. The CDR3 spans 16 residues. CDR3 DNA: TGTGCCAGCAGCTTGCGGACAGGGGGCATGAACACTGAAGCTTTCTTT. This gives the protein CASSLRTGGMNTEAFF.

V is TRBV30 and J is TRBJ1-1; a weak D match, TRBD1 (5 bases). CDR1 is GTSNPN and CDR2 is SVGIG in the germline V gene (reference sequence). The CDR3 sequence is 13 residues long. Deletions cut 2 bases from V and 6 bases from J, with 13 bases between. The CDR3 loop reads CAWSKPGFSEAFF. CDR3 DNA: TGTGCCTGGAGTAAGCCAGGGTTCTCTGAAGCTTTCTTT.

This clone was counted between two and nine times. V usage is TRBV7-8 and J usage is TRBJ2-2; TRBD1 is a possible D gene (6 bases). The CDR3 contains 13 residues. Germline lookup yields CDR1 SGHVS and CDR2 FQNEAQ. V lost 8 bases and J 1 base, leaving 8 bases between the germline ends. CDR3 region: CASGGQNTGELFF. The CDR3 coding sequence is TGTGCCAGCGGGGGACAGAACACCGGGGAGCTGTTTTTT.

V and J are TRBV13 and TRBJ1-4, with D uncertain. The CDR3 covers 13 residues. Trimming left V 0 bases short and J 5 bases short, with 4 bases between. Per germline, CDR1 PRHDT and CDR2 FYEKMQ (reference sequence). The DNA of the CDR3 is TGTGCCAGCAGCTTAGGTCGCAATGAAAAACTGTTTTTT. Its translation: CASSLGRNEKLFF.

The gene calls are TRBV28 and TRBJ1-1; no clear D gene. Trimming took off 7 bases at V and 5 bases at J, with 17 bases between the two ends. CDR1 MDHEN and CDR2 SYDVKM come from the germline V gene. This CDR3 region has 14 residues. In DNA, the CDR3 is TGTGCCAGCACCCCTATGGGTCTAGGGACTGAAGCTTTCTTT. Encoded protein: CASTPMGLGTEAFF.

In its sample, this clone was seen once. The rearrangement joins TRBV5-4 to TRBJ1-1; 8 bases match TRBD1. J was trimmed by 1 base and V by 0 bases; bases with no gene match: 2. The CDR3 length is 15 residues. Germline V lookup: CDR1 SGHNT, CDR2 YYREEE (reference sequence). As DNA, the CDR3 is TGTGCCAGCAGCTTGGATCAGGGGGCGAACACTGAAGCTTTCTTT. It encodes CASSLDQGANTEAFF.

The chain couples TRBV18 to TRBJ2-2, with TRBD2 identical over 8 bases. The ends lost 2 bases at V and 0 bases at J; junction bases unmatched: 11. CDR3 length: 19 amino acids. Germline values: CDR1 KGHSH, CDR2 LQKENI. The chain's CDR3 is CASSPFPAGGTSNTGELFF. The CDR3 DNA reads as TGTGCCAGCTCACCATTCCCGGCGGGGGGAACCTCGAACACCGGGGAGCTGTTTTTT.

The chain employs TRBV30 and TRBJ1-2; D gene unclear. The CDR3 loop spans 13 amino acids. The V and J ends lost 2 bases and 7 bases respectively, with 14 bases between them. Per germline, CDR1 GTSNPN and CDR2 SVGIG (reference sequence). The CDR3 region has the DNA TGTGCCTGGAGTAACTCGGGCACACTTGGCTACACCTTC. It yields the protein CAWSNSGTLGYTF.

The gene calls are TRBV2 and TRBJ2-2; weak D call: TRBD1 (5 bases). The V end lost 8 bases, the J end lost 3 bases, and 10 bases lay between the germline ends. The CDR3 is 13 amino acids. CDR1 and CDR2 (germline): SNHLY, FYNNEI. CDR3: CASVLGDTGELFF. The CDR3 DNA follows: TGTGCCAGCGTTTTAGGGGACACCGGGGAGCTGTTTTTT.

The chain's CDR3 is CASSVTAGGYGYTF. The CDR3 DNA reads as TGCGCCAGCAGCGTAACAGCGGGGGGATATGGCTACACCTTC. J is TRBJ1-2 and V is TRBV5-1; D may be TRBD1 (5 bases). Germline V gene lookup returns CDR1 SGHRS and CDR2 YFSETQ. This CDR3 region has 14 residues. The V gene lost 4 bases and the J gene lost 5 bases, with 15 bases spanning the gap.

CDR3 coding DNA: TGTGCCAGTAAGGGTGGGGTTGGCACTGAAGCTTTCTTT. It encodes CASKGGVGTEAFF. The rearrangement uses TRBV19 and TRBJ1-1; D is ambiguous. This CDR3 contains 13 residues. V was shortened by 7 bases and J by 4 bases, with 13 bases between the two germline ends. CDR1 and CDR2 (germline): LNHDA, SQIVND (reference sequence).

The rearrangement uses TRBV27 and TRBJ2-3; 10 bases fit TRBD2. CDR1 is MNHEY, CDR2 SMNVEV, per germline (reference sequence). The CDR3 runs 15 residues. After removal of 7 bases from V and 0 bases from J, the junction contained 4 bases not matched to a gene. CDR3 DNA sequence: TGTGCCAGCAACCAAGCGGGGGGGAGCACAGATACGCAGTATTTT. Amino acid sequence: CASNQAGGSTDTQYF.